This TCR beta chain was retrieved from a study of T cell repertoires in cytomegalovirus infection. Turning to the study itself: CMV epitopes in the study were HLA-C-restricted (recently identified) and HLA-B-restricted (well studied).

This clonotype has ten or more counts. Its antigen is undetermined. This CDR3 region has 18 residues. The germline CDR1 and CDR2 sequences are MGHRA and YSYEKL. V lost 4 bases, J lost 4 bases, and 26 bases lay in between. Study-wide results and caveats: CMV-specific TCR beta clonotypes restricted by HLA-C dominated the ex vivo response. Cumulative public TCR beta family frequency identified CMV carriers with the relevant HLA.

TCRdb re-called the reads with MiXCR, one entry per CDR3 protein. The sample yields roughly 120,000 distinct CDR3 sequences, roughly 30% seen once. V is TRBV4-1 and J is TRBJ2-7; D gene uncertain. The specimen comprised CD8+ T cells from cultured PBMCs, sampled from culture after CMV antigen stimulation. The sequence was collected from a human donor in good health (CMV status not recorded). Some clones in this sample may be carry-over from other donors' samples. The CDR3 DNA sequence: TGCGCCAGCAGCCTACTACCCGTAGGACCGGGCTCTCATTACGAGCAGTACTTC. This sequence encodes CASSLLPVGPGSHYEQYF.